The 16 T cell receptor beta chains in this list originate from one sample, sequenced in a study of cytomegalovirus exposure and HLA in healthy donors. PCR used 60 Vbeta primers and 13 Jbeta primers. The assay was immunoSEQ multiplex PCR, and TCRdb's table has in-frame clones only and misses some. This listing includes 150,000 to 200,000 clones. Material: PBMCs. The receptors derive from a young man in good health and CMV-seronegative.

The CDR3 protein is CASSQFNYEGQEAFF. The CDR3 coding sequence is TGTGCCAGCAGCCAATTCAATTACGAGGGTCAAGAAGCTTTCTTT. This chain links TRBV4-2 with TRBJ1-1; D uncertain. Germline V CDR1 and CDR2: LGHNA, YNFKEQ. Trimming took 2 bases from V and 8 from J, leaving 18 bases between them. The CDR3 is made up of 15 amino acids.

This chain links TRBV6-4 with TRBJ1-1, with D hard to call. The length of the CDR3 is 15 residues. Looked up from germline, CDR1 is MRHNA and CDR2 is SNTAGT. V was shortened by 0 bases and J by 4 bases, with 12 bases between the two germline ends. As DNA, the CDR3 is TGTGCCAGCAGTGACTCTTCCGGTGAGGTCACTGAAGCTTTCTTT. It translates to CASSDSSGEVTEAFF.

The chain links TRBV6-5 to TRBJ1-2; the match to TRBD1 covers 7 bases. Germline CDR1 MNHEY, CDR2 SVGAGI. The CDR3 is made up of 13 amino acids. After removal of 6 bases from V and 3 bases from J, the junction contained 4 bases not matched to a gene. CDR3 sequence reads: CASSAGTDYGYTF. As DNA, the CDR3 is TGTGCCAGCAGCGCCGGGACAGACTATGGCTACACCTTC.

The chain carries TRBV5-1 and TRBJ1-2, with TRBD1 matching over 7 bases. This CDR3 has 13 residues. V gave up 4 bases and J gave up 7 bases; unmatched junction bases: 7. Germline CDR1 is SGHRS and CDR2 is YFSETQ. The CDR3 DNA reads TGCGCCAGCAGCGGACAGGAGGCGGTTGGCTACACCTTC. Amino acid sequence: CASSGQEAVGYTF. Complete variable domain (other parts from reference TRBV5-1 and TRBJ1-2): KAGVTQTPRYLIKTRGQQVTLSCSPISGHRSVSWYQQTPGQGLQFLFEYFSETQRNKGNFPGRFSGRQFSNSRSEMNVSTLELGDSALYLCASSGQEAVGYTFGSGTRLTVV.

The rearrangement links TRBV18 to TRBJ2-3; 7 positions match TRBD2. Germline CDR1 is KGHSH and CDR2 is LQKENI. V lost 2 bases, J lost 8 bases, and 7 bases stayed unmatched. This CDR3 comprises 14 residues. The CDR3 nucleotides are TGTGCCAGCTCACCAGTTGAGCGGGAAGGTACGCAGTATTTT. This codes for CASSPVEREGTQYF.

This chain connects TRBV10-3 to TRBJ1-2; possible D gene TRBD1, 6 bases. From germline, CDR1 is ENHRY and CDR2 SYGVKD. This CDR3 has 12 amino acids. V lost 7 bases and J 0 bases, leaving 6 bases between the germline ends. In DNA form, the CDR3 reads TGTGCCATCAACAGGGCTAACTATGGCTACACCTTC. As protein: CAINRANYGYTF.

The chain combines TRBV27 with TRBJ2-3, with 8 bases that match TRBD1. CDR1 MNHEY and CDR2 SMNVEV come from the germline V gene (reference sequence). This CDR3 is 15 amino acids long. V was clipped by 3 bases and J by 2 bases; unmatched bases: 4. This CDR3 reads CASSLAGGITDTQYF. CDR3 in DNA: TGTGCCAGCAGTTTGGCAGGGGGCATCACAGATACGCAGTATTTT.

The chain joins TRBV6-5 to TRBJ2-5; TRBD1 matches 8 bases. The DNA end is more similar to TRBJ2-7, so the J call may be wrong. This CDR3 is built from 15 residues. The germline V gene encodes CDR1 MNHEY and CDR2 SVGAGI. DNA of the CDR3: TGTGCCAGCAGTTACTCGGGACAGGACTCCTACGAGCAGTACTTC. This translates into CASSYSGQDSYEQYF.

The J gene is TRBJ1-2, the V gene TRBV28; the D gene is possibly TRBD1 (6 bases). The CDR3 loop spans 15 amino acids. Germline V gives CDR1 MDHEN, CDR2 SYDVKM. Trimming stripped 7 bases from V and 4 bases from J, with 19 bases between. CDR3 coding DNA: TGTGCCAGCATTCGACAGGAAGGAATTGGCTATGGCTACACCTTC. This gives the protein CASIRQEGIGYGYTF.

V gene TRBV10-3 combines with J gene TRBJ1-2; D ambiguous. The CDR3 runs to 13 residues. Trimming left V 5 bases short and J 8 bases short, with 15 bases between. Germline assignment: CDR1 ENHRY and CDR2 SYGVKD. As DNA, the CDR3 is TGTGCCATCAGTCCCCACGAAGGGAGCGGCTACACCTTC. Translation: CAISPHEGSGYTF.

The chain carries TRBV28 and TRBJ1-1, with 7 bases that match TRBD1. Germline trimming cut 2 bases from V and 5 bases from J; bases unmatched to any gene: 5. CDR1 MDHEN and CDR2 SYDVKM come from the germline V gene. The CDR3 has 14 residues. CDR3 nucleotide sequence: TGTGCCAGCAGTTTACTCGACAGGGAGACTGAAGCTTTCTTT. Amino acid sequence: CASSLLDRETEAFF.

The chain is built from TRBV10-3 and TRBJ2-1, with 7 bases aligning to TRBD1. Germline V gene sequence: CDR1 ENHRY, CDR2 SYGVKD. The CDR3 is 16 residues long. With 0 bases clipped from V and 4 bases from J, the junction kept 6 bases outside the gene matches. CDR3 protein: CAISESRGSAYNEQFF. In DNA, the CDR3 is TGTGCCATCAGTGAGTCCAGGGGGTCAGCTTACAATGAGCAGTTCTTC.

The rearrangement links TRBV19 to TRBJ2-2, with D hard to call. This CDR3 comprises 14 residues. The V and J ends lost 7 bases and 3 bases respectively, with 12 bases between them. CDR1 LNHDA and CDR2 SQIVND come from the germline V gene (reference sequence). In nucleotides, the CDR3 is TGTGCCAGTACCATAAACACCTACACCGGGGAGCTGTTTTTT. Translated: CASTINTYTGELFF.

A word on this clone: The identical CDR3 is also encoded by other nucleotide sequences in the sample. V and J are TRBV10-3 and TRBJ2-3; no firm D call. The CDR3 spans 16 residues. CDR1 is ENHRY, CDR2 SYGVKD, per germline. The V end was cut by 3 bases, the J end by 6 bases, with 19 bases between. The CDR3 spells CAISDAITSGGDTQYF. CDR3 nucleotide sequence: TGTGCCATCAGTGACGCCATTACCTCGGGTGGGGATACGCAGTATTTT.

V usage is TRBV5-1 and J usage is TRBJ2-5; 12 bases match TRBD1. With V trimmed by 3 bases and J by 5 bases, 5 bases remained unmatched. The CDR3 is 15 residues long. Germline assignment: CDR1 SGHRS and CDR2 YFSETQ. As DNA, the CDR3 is TGCGCCAGCAGCTCCGGGACAGGGGGCACCGAGACCCAGTACTTC. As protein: CASSSGTGGTETQYF.

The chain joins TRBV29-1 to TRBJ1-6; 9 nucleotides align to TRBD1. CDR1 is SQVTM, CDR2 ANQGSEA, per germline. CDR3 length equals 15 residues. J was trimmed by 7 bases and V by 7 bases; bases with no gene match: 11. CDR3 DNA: TGCAGCGCCTCCTTAACAGGGGGCGGGAATTCACCCCTCCACTTT. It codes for CSASLTGGGNSPLHF.